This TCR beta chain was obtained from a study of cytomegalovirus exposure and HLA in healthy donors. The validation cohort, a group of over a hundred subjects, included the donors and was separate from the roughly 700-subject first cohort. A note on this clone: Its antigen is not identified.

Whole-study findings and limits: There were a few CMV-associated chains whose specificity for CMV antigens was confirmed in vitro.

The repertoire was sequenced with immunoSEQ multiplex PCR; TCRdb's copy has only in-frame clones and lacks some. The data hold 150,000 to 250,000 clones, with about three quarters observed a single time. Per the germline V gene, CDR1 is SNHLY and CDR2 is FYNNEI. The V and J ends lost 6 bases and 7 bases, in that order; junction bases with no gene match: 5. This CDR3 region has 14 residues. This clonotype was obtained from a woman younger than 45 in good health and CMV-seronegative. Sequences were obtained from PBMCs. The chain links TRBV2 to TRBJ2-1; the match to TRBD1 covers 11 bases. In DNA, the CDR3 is TGTGCCAGCAGCGGACAGGGGGCGAGGAATGAGCAGTTCTTC. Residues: CASSGQGARNEQFF.